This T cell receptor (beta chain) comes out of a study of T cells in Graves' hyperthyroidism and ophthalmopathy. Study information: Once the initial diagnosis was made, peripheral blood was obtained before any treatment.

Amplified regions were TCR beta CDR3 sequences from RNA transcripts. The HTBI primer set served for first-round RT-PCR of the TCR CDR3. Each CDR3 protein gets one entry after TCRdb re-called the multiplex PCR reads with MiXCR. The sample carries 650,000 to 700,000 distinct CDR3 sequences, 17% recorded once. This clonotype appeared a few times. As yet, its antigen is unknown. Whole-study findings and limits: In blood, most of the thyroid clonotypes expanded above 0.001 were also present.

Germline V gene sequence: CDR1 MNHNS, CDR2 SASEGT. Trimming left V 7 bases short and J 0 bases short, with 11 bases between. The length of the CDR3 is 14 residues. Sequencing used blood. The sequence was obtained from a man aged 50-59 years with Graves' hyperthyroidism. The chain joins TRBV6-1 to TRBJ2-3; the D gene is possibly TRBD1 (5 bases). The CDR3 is CASTSTVSTDTQYF. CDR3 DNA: TGTGCCAGCACTTCGACAGTGAGCACAGATACGCAGTATTTT.